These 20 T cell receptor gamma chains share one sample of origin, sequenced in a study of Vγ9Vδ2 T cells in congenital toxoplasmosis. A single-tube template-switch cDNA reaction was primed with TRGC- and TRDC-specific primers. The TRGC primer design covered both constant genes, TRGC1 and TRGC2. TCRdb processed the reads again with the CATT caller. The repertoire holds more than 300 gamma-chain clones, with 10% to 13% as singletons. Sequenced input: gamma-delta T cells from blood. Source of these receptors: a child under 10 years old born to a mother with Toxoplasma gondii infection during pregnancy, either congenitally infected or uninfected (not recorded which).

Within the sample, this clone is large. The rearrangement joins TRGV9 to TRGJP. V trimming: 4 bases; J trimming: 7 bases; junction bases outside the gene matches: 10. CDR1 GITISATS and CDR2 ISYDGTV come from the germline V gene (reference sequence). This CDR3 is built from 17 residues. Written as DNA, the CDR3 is TGTGCCTTGTGGGACGTCCCGAGGGAGTTGGGCAAAAAAATCAAGGTATTT. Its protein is CALWDVPRELGKKIKVF.

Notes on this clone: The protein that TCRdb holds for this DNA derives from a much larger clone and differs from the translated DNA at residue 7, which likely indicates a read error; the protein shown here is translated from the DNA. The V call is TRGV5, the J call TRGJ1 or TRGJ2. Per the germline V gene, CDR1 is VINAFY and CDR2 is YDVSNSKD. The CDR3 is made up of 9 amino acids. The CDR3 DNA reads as TGTGCCACCTGGGGTAAGAACCTCTTT. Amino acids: CATWGKNLF.

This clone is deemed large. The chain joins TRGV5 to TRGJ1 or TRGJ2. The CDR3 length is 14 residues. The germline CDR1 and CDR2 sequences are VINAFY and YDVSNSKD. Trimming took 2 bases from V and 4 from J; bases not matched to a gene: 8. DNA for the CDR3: TGTGCCACCTGGGACATTGAGGGGTATTATAAGAAACTCTTT. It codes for CATWDIEGYYKKLF.

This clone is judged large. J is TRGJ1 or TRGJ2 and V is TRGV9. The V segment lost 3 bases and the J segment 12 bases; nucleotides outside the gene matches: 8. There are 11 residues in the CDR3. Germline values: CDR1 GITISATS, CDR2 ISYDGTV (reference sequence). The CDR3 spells CALWESRRKLF. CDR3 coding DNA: TGTGCCTTGTGGGAGTCCCGGAGGAAACTCTTT.

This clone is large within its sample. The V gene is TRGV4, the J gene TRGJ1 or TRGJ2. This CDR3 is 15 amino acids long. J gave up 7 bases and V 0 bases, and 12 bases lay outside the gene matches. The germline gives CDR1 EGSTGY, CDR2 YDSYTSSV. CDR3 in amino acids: CATWDGPSRRYKKLF. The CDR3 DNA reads TGTGCCACCTGGGATGGGCCCTCCCGGAGGTATAAGAAACTCTTT.

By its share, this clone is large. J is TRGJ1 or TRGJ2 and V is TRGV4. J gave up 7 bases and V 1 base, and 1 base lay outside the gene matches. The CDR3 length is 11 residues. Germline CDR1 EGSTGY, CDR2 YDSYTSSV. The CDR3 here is CATWDGYKKLF. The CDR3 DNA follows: TGTGCCACCTGGGATGGCTATAAGAAACTCTTT.

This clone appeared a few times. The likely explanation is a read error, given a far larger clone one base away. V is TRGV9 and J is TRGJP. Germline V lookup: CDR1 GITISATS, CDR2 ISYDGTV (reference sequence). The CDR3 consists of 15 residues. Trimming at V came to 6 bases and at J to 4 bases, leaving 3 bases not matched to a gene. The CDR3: CALWNQELGKKIKVF. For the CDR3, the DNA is TGTGCCTTGTGGAACCAAGAGTTGGGCAAAAAAATCAAGGTATTT.

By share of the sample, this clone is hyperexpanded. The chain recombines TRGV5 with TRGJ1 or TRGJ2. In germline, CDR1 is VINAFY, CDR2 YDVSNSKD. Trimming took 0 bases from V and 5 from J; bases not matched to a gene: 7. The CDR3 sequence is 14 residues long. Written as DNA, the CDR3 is TGTGCCACCTGGGACAGGCTGGTAGATTATAAGAAACTCTTT. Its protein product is CATWDRLVDYKKLF.

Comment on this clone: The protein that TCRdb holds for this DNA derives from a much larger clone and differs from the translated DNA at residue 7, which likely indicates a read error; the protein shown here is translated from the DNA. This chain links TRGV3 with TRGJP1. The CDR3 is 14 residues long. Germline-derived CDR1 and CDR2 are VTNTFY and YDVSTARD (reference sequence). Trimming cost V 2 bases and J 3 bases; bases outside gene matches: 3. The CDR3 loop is CATWDIATGWFKIF. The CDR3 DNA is TGTGCCACCTGGGACATTGCCACTGGTTGGTTCAAGATATTT.

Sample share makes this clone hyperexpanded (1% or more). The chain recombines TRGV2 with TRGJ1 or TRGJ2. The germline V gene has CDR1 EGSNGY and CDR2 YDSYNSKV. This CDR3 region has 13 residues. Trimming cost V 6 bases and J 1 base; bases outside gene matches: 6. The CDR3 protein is CATWNLNYYKKLF. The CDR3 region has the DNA TGTGCCACCTGGAATCTTAATTATTATAAGAAACTCTTT.

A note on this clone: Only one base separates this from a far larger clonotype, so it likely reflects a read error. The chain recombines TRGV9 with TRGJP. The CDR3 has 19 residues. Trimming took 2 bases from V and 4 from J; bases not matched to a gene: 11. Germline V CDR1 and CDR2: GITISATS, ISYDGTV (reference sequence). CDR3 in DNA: TGTGCCTTGTGGGAGGCCCAATCTGCCCAAGAGTTGGGCAAAAAAATCAAGGTATTT. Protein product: CALWEAQSAQELGKKIKVF.

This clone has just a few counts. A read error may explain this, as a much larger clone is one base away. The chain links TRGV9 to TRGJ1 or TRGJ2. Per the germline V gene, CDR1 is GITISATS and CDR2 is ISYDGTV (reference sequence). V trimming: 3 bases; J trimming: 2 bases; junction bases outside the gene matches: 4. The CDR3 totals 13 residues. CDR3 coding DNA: TGTGCCTTGTGGGAGCCATATTATTATAAGAAACTCTTT. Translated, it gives CALWEPYYYKKLF.

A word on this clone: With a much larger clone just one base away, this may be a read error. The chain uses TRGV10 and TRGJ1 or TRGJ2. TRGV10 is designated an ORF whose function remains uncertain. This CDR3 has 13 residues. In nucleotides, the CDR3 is TGTGCTGCGTGGGATTTGAATTATTATAAGAAGCTCTTT. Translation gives CAAWDLNYYKKLF.

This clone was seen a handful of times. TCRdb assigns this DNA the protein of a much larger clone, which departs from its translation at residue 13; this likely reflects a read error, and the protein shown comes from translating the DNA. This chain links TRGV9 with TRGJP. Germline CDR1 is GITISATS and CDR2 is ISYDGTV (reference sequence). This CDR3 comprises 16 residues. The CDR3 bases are TGTGCCTTGTGGGAGGTGCAAGAGTTGGGCAAAAAAAGCAAGGTATTT. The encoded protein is CALWEVQELGKKSKVF.

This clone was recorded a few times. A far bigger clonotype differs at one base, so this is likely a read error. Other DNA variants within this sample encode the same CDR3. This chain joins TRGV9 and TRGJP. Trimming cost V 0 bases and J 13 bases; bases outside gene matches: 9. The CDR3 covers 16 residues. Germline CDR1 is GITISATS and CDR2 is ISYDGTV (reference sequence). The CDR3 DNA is TGTGCCTTGTGGGAGGTGCTAGGAGTAGGCAAAAAAATCAAGGTATTT. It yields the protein CALWEVLGVGKKIKVF.

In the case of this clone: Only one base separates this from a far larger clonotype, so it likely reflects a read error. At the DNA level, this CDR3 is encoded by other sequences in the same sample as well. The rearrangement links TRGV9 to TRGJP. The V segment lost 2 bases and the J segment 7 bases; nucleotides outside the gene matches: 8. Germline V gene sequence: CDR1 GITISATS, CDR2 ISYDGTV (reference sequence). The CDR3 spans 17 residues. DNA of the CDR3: TGTGCCTTGTGGGAGGCGAGACAGGAGTTGGGCAAAAAAATCAAGGTATTT. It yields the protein CALWEARQELGKKIKVF.

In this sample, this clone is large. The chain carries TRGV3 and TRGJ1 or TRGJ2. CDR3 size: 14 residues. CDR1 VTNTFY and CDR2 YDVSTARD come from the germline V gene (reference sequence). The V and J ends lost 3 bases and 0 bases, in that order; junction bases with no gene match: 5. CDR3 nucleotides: TGTGCCACCTGGGACCTAAAGAATTATTATAAGAAACTCTTT. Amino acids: CATWDLKNYYKKLF.

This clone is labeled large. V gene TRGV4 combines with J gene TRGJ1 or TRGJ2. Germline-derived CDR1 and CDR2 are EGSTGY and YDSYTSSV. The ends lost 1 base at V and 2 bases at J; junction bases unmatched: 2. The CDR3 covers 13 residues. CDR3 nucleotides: TGTGCCACCTGGGATGGCGATTATTATAAGAAACTCTTT. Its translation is CATWDGDYYKKLF.

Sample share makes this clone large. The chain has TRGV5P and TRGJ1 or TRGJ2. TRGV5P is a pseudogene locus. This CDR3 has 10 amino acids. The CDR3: CATWYYKKLF. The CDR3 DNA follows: TGTGCCACCTGGTATTATAAGAAACTCTTT.

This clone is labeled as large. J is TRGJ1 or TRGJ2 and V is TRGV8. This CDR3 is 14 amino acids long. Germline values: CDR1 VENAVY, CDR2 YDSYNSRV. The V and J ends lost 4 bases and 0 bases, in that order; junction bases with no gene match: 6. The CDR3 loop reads CATWESSNYYKKLF. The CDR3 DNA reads TGTGCCACCTGGGAGTCTTCGAATTATTATAAGAAACTCTTT.